The 25 T cell receptor beta chains below were found in one sample sequenced in a study of Ad26.COV2.S vaccination and SARS-CoV-2 variants. The treatment is: over 15 received Ad26.COV2.S at low or high dose, single or two shots; 5 received placebo; per-sample allocation not given. The study sampled participants on day 63 after the first vaccine or placebo injection. Sequencing was performed with immunoSEQ multiplex PCR; in TCRdb, only in-frame clones are kept and a portion is missing. The sample consists of 400,000 to 450,000 clones, around 90% of them appearing once. The sequencing used peripheral blood, collected in a trial of Ad26.COV2.S vaccine versus placebo. These receptors all stem from a person aged 18-65 years who received the Ad26.COV2.S COVID-19 vaccine or a placebo.

The chain uses TRBV5-1 and TRBJ2-6, with 7 nucleotides matching TRBD1. Germline CDR1 and CDR2: SGHRS and YFSETQ. There are 17 residues in the CDR3. Trimming at V came to 4 bases and at J to 0 bases, leaving 7 bases not matched to a gene. CDR3 protein: CASSKWTGRSGANVLTF. DNA of the CDR3: TGCGCCAGCAGCAAATGGACAGGCCGCTCTGGGGCCAACGTCCTGACTTTC.

The gene calls are TRBV6-2 or TRBV6-3 and TRBJ2-1; maybe TRBD2 (5 bases). The germline V gene has CDR1 MNHEY and CDR2 SVGEGT. The V and J ends lost 8 bases and 6 bases respectively, with 8 bases between them. The CDR3 covers 11 residues. The CDR3 DNA sequence: TGTGCCAGCGGCCGGGGCAATGAGCAGTTCTTC. It specifies CASGRGNEQFF.

This chain links TRBV30 with TRBJ2-1; either TRBD1 or TRBD2 may supply D (7 bases each). The germline V and J ends were trimmed by 6 bases and 5 bases, with 14 bases remaining between them. Germline V lookup: CDR1 GTSNPN, CDR2 SVGIG (reference sequence). The CDR3 length is 13 residues. This CDR3 reads CACSRGGDNEQFF. CDR3 sequence (DNA): TGTGCCTGTTCCAGGGGGGGGGACAATGAGCAGTTCTTC.

The table lists this clone with a count of one. V usage is TRBV30 and J usage is TRBJ2-7; the D gene is possibly TRBD1 (6 bases). V lost 0 bases and J 1 base, leaving 7 bases between the germline ends. This CDR3 spans 13 amino acids. Germline-derived CDR1 and CDR2 are GTSNPN and SVGIG (reference sequence). This chain's CDR3 is CAWSVQGSYEQYF. The CDR3 nucleotides read TGTGCCTGGAGTGTACAGGGTTCCTACGAGCAGTACTTC. Full variable domain (outside the CDR3, taken from reference TRBV30 and TRBJ2-7): SQTIHQWPATLVQPVGSPLSLECTVEGTSNPNLYWYRQAAGRGLQLLFYSVGIGQISSEVPQNLSASRPQDRQFILSSKKLLLSDSGFYLCAWSVQGSYEQYFGPGTRLTVT.

This chain connects TRBV28 to TRBJ2-1; TRBD1 agrees at 9 bases. Germline V gives CDR1 MDHEN, CDR2 SYDVKM. The CDR3 consists of 15 residues. Trimming cost V 5 bases and J 3 bases; bases outside gene matches: 5. The CDR3 region is CASSQTGGDYNEQFF. In DNA form, the CDR3 reads TGTGCCAGCAGTCAGACAGGGGGAGACTACAATGAGCAGTTCTTC.

The rearrangement links TRBV19 to TRBJ1-5; TRBD1 agrees at 8 bases. After removal of 0 bases from V and 4 bases from J, the junction contained 8 bases not matched to a gene. There are 17 residues in the CDR3. CDR1 and CDR2 (germline): LNHDA, SQIVND (reference sequence). The CDR3 region has the DNA TGTGCCAGTAGTATAGATCGGGGACAGGATGTAAATCAGCCCCAGCATTTT. Translating gives CASSIDRGQDVNQPQHF.

The chain joins TRBV7-2 to TRBJ1-1; D is ambiguous. This CDR3 is built from 14 residues. The ends were cut back, 5 bases at V and 0 bases at J, with 10 bases in the middle. From germline, CDR1 is SGHTA and CDR2 FQGNSA. The CDR3 here is CASSAGPMNTEAFF. CDR3 DNA sequence: TGTGCCAGCAGCGCGGGTCCTATGAACACTGAAGCTTTCTTT.

This clone occurred once. The chain is built from TRBV30 and TRBJ2-3, with D possibly being TRBD2 (5 bases). The CDR3 spans 10 residues. CDR1 is GTSNPN and CDR2 is SVGIG in the germline V gene (reference sequence). V lost 5 bases to trimming and J lost 5 bases, with 5 bases between them. DNA of the CDR3: TGTGCCTGGGAGGGAGATACGCAGTATTTT. It encodes CAWEGDTQYF.

The J gene is TRBJ1-1, the V gene TRBV29-1; D may be TRBD1 (6 bases). Germline V lookup: CDR1 SQVTM, CDR2 ANQGSEA. The CDR3 has 12 amino acids. V was cut by 3 bases and J by 6 bases, with 11 bases left in between. The CDR3 protein is CSVEARGPEAFF. CDR3 coding DNA: TGCAGCGTTGAGGCCAGGGGACCTGAAGCTTTCTTT.

J is TRBJ2-1 and V is TRBV4-1; 8 bases map to TRBD2. The CDR3 covers 16 residues. Per germline, CDR1 MGHRA and CDR2 YSYEKL. Trimming cost V 0 bases and J 7 bases; bases outside gene matches: 8. The CDR3 here is CASSQEEREPMNEQFF. The CDR3 region has the DNA TGCGCCAGCAGCCAAGAAGAGCGGGAGCCCATGAATGAGCAGTTCTTC.

The chain uses TRBV9 and TRBJ2-7, with 7 bases matching TRBD2. Germline-derived CDR1 and CDR2 are SGDLS and YYNGEE. The CDR3 spans 18 residues. J lost 5 bases, V lost 0 bases, and 17 bases had no gene match. CDR3 coding DNA: TGTGCCAGCAGCGTAGGGGAGGGACTCCCCCGAGCTCTAGACGAGCAGTACTTC. It encodes CASSVGEGLPRALDEQYF.

V gene TRBV6-5 combines with J gene TRBJ1-2; D is possibly TRBD1 (6 bases). Germline V gene sequence: CDR1 MNHEY, CDR2 SVGAGI. Trimming stripped 2 bases from V and 3 bases from J, with 7 bases between. The CDR3 contains 13 residues. CDR3 amino acids: CASSYAGDYGYTF. Here the CDR3 DNA reads TGTGCCAGCAGTTACGCAGGGGACTATGGCTACACCTTC.

This chain links TRBV7-9 with TRBJ2-1; D is uncertain. The CDR3 consists of 12 residues. CDR1 SEHNR and CDR2 FQNEAQ come from the germline V gene (reference sequence). The V end was cut by 1 base, the J end by 10 bases, with 8 bases between. CDR3 loop: CASSLVVPEQFF. CDR3 nucleotide sequence: TGTGCCAGCAGCTTAGTAGTACCCGAGCAGTTCTTC.

V and J are TRBV19 and TRBJ1-2; D not certain. This CDR3 is 14 amino acids long. Germline-derived CDR1 and CDR2 are LNHDA and SQIVND (reference sequence). The V and J ends lost 9 bases and 2 bases respectively, with 16 bases between them. The CDR3 sequence: CASMEPGINYGYTF. The CDR3 DNA reads as TGTGCCAGCATGGAACCGGGAATCAACTATGGCTACACCTTC. Combining the CDR3 with reference TRBV19 and TRBJ1-2 gives the whole variable domain DGGITQSPKYLFRKEGQNVTLSCEQNLNHDAMYWYRQDPGQGLRLIYYSQIVNDFQKGDIAEGYSVSREKKESFPLTVTSAQKNPTAFYLCASMEPGINYGYTFGSGTRLTVV.

CDR3 in DNA: TGCAGTGCTAGTAGCGGGACTTCCTACAATGAGCAGTTCTTC. Its translation is CSASSGTSYNEQFF. The chain links TRBV20-1 to TRBJ2-1; 8 bases fit TRBD2. CDR1 DFQATT and CDR2 SNEGSKA come from the germline V gene (reference sequence). This CDR3 has 14 amino acids. Losses at the gene ends were 3 bases for V and 1 base for J; bases not matched to a gene: 2.

V is TRBV30 and J is TRBJ2-2, with 15 nucleotides matching TRBD2. Trimming took 4 bases from V and 0 from J; bases not matched to a gene: 6. Germline lookup yields CDR1 GTSNPN and CDR2 SVGIG (reference sequence). The CDR3 consists of 18 residues. CDR3 loop: CAWMGGLAGGPNTGELFF. The CDR3 nucleotides read TGTGCCTGGATGGGGGGACTAGCGGGAGGCCCGAACACCGGGGAGCTGTTTTTT.

The gene calls are TRBV27 and TRBJ2-1; 8 bases match TRBD2. Germline V gene lookup returns CDR1 MNHEY and CDR2 SMNVEV (reference sequence). The CDR3 sequence is 14 residues long. V gave up 3 bases and J gave up 7 bases; unmatched junction bases: 5. CDR3 DNA sequence: TGTGCCAGCAGTTTTAGCGGGGTCTTGAATGAGCAGTTCTTC. It encodes CASSFSGVLNEQFF.

V gene TRBV24-1 combines with J gene TRBJ1-2; D call uncertain. This CDR3 has 12 residues. Deletions cut 2 bases from V and 5 bases from J, with 5 bases between. CDR1 KGHDR and CDR2 SFDVKD come from the germline V gene. As DNA, the CDR3 is TGTGCCACCAGTGATTCAAGATATGGCTACACCTTC. This translates into CATSDSRYGYTF.

V gene TRBV14 combines with J gene TRBJ2-7, with D possibly called TRBD1 or TRBD2 (5 bases each). CDR1 SGHDN and CDR2 FVKESK come from the germline V gene. The V end lost 1 base, the J end lost 3 bases, and 16 bases lay between the germline ends. CDR3 size: 16 residues. The CDR3 DNA is TGTGCCAGCAGCCAAGTAGGGGCGGGCCTAGGCTACGAGCAGTACTTC. Amino acid sequence: CASSQVGAGLGYEQYF.

This clone showed up just once. The chain employs TRBV20-1 and TRBJ2-5; D is ambiguous. From germline, CDR1 is DFQATT and CDR2 SNEGSKA (reference sequence). The CDR3 length is 11 residues. Trimming removed 3 bases at V and 5 bases at J, with 7 bases between. CDR3: CSASKSETQYF. In nucleotides, the CDR3 is TGCAGTGCTAGTAAGAGCGAGACCCAGTACTTC.

Comment on this clone: Within the sample, other DNA sequences also encode this same CDR3. The genes are TRBV18 and TRBJ2-7; D is unclear. CDR1 is KGHSH and CDR2 is LQKENI in the germline V gene. Trimming cost V 2 bases and J 4 bases, with 3 bases left between them. CDR3 length: 11 residues. The CDR3 DNA reads TGTGCCAGCTCACCAGGGTACGAGCAGTACTTC. Amino acid sequence: CASSPGYEQYF.

This chain links TRBV7-2 with TRBJ2-1; D gene ambiguous. CDR3 length equals 15 residues. The V end was cut by 5 bases, the J end by 9 bases, with 20 bases between. In germline, CDR1 is SGHTA, CDR2 FQGNSA. In DNA, the CDR3 is TGTGCCAGCAGCCTCCGGAATCCAAGCACAAGTGAGCAGTTCTTC. Its translation is CASSLRNPSTSEQFF.

V usage is TRBV6-2 or TRBV6-3 and J usage is TRBJ2-1; 10 nucleotides align to TRBD1. The junction had 9 bases not matched to a gene; V was cut back by 5 bases and J by 11 bases. This CDR3 spans 14 amino acids. From germline, CDR1 is MNHEY and CDR2 SVGEGT. Written as DNA, the CDR3 is TGTGCCAGCAGTGGGACAGGGGTCTCACCCCAGCAGTTCTTC. Amino acid sequence: CASSGTGVSPQQFF.

This chain uses TRBV10-3 with TRBJ1-1; D uncertain. The CDR3 sequence is 15 residues long. The germline gives CDR1 ENHRY, CDR2 SYGVKD. V was shortened by 8 bases and J by 7 bases, with 23 bases between the two germline ends. The CDR3 protein is CAIQTKQVNNGEAFF. The CDR3 bases are TGTGCCATCCAGACCAAACAAGTAAACAACGGTGAAGCTTTCTTT.

This clone was seen just once. The chain combines TRBV2 with TRBJ2-2, with TRBD1 as a possible D gene (6 bases). From germline, CDR1 is SNHLY and CDR2 FYNNEI. Trimming took off 6 bases at V and 0 bases at J, with 8 bases between the two ends. The CDR3 is 14 amino acids. The CDR3 loop is CASRRTANTGELFF. CDR3 sequence (DNA): TGTGCCAGCAGACGGACAGCGAACACCGGGGAGCTGTTTTTT.